This section outlines one TCR beta chain sequence together with its context. The antigen is not known. This record belongs to a study of a mutant IDH1 vaccine in newly diagnosed glioma. Study information: Patients were started on vaccination 4-6 weeks after radiotherapy alone, or with temozolomide cycles. Antecedent treatment encompassed radiotherapy, temozolomide, or their combination; the majority received both.

Time point here: week 47, end of study. Every vaccine dose comprised 300 ug of mutant IDH1 20-mer peptide plus topical imiquimod. The astrocytomas were IDH1-mutant, ATRX-negative, and WHO grade 3 or 4. Measured with immunoSEQ multiplex PCR; TCRdb has only the in-frame clones, and not every one. Of just over 60,000 clones listed, around 83% are singletons. The CDR3 spans 15 residues. Per the germline V gene, CDR1 is MDHEN and CDR2 is SYDVKM. J lost 3 bases, V lost 10 bases, and 11 bases had no gene match. This TCR was sampled from a man younger than 40 with glioma. This chain links TRBV28 with TRBJ2-7; 11 nucleotides align to TRBD1. The starting material was PBMCs, obtained from a glioma patient whose treatment included an IDH1 peptide vaccine. The CDR3 spells CATNRPGQGVYEQYF. The CDR3 DNA reads as TGTGCCACCAACCGACCGGGACAGGGGGTCTACGAGCAGTACTTC. Filled out from reference TRBV28 and TRBJ2-7, the complete variable domain reads DVKVTQSSRYLVKRTGEKVFLECVQDMDHENMFWYRQDPGLGLRLIYFSYDVKMKEKGDIPEGYSVSREKKERFSLILESASTNQTSMYLCATNRPGQGVYEQYFGPGTRLTVT.